Listed here are 16 T cell receptor beta chains from one sample, sequenced in a study of breast tumors, draining lymph nodes, adjacent tissues. Each CDR3 protein gets one entry after TCRdb re-called the multiplex PCR reads with MiXCR. Here the sample spans 150,000 to 200,000 distinct CDR3 sequences, roughly a third being singletons. Breast cancer patients provided tissue from their axillary draining lymph nodes. Sequencing used axillary lymph node tissue. Every receptor here comes from a female donor with breast cancer. Some clones in this sample may be carry-over from other donors' samples.

This clonotype was recorded at least ten times. The J gene is TRBJ1-3, the V gene TRBV15; 10 bases match TRBD1. The CDR3 contains 17 residues. The V and J ends lost 0 bases and 3 bases, in that order; junction bases with no gene match: 5. Germline-derived CDR1 and CDR2 are LNHNV and YYDKDF (reference sequence). CDR3 sequence reads: CATSRDLGTGVGNTIYF. The CDR3 nucleotides read TGTGCCACCAGCAGAGATCTCGGGACAGGGGTTGGAAACACCATATATTTT.

This clonotype was recorded many times. A clone one base away is much larger, so this may be a read error. The chain recombines TRBV12-3 or TRBV12-4 with TRBJ1-2; 8 bases are a match to TRBD1. This CDR3 is built from 14 residues. V lost 5 bases and J lost 4; bases outside the gene matches: 6. The CDR3 loop is CASSSTGGGYGYTF. CDR3 nucleotides: TGTGCCAGCAGTAGCACAGGGGGTGGCTATGGCTACACCTTC.

The chain is built from TRBV7-9 and TRBJ1-1; no definite D call. V was pared by 5 bases and J by 4 bases, with 5 bases between. CDR3 length equals 11 residues. Germline lookup yields CDR1 SEHNR and CDR2 FQNEAQ (reference sequence). CDR3 nucleotide sequence: TGTGCCAGCAGCCCGAGCACTGAAGCTTTCTTT. It specifies CASSPSTEAFF.

Notes on this clonotype: One junction end disagrees with the germline gene, perhaps due to a read error. For the CDR3, the DNA is TGTGCTAGCAGCTCCGGGACTAGCGGGGGCCGTGACCAAGAGACCCAGTACTTC. The encoded protein is CASSSGTSGGRDQETQYF. The gene calls are TRBV7-7 and TRBJ2-5; 14 bases map to TRBD2. The CDR3 length is 18 residues. Germline CDR1 reads SSHAT; CDR2 reads FNYEAQ (reference sequence).

This clonotype was observed at least ten times. V usage is TRBV20-1 and J usage is TRBJ2-3, with 9 bases fitting TRBD1. This CDR3 comprises 14 residues. Losses at the gene ends were 6 bases for V and 4 bases for J; bases not matched to a gene: 8. Germline V lookup: CDR1 DFQATT, CDR2 SNEGSKA (reference sequence). The CDR3 is CSASGTGRADTQYF. CDR3 sequence (DNA): TGCAGTGCAAGCGGGACAGGGAGGGCAGATACGCAGTATTTT.

This clonotype was seen ten or more times. The genes are TRBV7-3 and TRBJ2-3; 7 nucleotides align to TRBD2. The CDR3 is 16 amino acids. J was trimmed by 2 bases and V by 5 bases; bases with no gene match: 10. Germline values: CDR1 SGHTA, CDR2 FQGTGA. For the CDR3, the DNA is TGTGCCAGCAGCCCCTTAGGGCGGGAGACCACAGATACGCAGTATTTT. Its protein is CASSPLGRETTDTQYF.

The genes are TRBV19 and TRBJ2-1; 10 bases are a match to TRBD1. Germline CDR1 and CDR2: LNHDA and SQIVND (reference sequence). V was pared by 9 bases and J by 7 bases, with 9 bases of the junction left unmatched. The CDR3 extends over 14 amino acids. The CDR3, as DNA: TGTGCCAGCAGTTGGGACAGGGGCGGGAATGAGCAGTTCTTC. Translating it yields CASSWDRGGNEQFF.

This clonotype came up a few times. It may be a read error: a sequence one base away is much more abundant. The rearrangement joins TRBV20-1 to TRBJ2-1, with D maybe TRBD2 (6 bases). CDR1 is DFQATT, CDR2 SNEGSKA, per germline (reference sequence). V lost 0 bases and J 2 bases, leaving 14 bases between the germline ends. This CDR3 spans 16 amino acids. The DNA for the CDR3 is TGCAGTGCTAGAGAGGGACTTTACCAACCCTACAATGAGCAGTTCTTC. The encoded protein is CSAREGLYQPYNEQFF.

This clonotype was recorded once. This could be a read error, since a much larger clone is one nucleotide away. This chain connects TRBV7-2 to TRBJ1-3; possibly TRBD1 for D (5 bases). Germline values: CDR1 SGHTA, CDR2 FQGNSA. The CDR3 loop spans 14 amino acids. CDR3 region: CASSPGPYGSTIHF. In DNA form, the CDR3 reads TGTGCCAGCAGCCCGGGACCTTATGGGAGCACCATACATTTT.

V usage is TRBV20-1 and J usage is TRBJ2-3, with D maybe TRBD2 (5 bases). This CDR3 has 13 residues. V was cut by 5 bases and J by 2 bases, with 11 bases left in between. Germline V gene sequence: CDR1 DFQATT, CDR2 SNEGSKA (reference sequence). This CDR3 reads CSASTGNTDTQYF. In DNA, the CDR3 is TGCAGTGCTTCAACCGGGAACACAGATACGCAGTATTTT.

This rearrangement joins TRBV7-9 to TRBJ1-1; D remains unclear. The CDR3 covers 17 residues. Germline values: CDR1 SEHNR, CDR2 FQNEAQ (reference sequence). V lost 3 bases and J lost 3, with 20 bases in between. The CDR3 protein is CASSFGKGGDVDTEAFF. In DNA form, the CDR3 reads TGTGCCAGCAGCTTTGGCAAGGGAGGAGACGTGGACACTGAAGCTTTCTTT.

V is TRBV25-1 and J is TRBJ1-2, with a possible D match to TRBD1 (6 bases). CDR1 is MGHDK, CDR2 SYGVNS, per germline. The CDR3 spans 15 residues. Trimming pared 4 bases from V and 4 bases from J, leaving 16 bases between. CDR3 nucleotide sequence: TGTGCCAGCAGTGCTCCGACAGGTTCAATCTATGGCTACACCTTC. Encoded protein: CASSAPTGSIYGYTF.

The rearrangement uses TRBV5-4 and TRBJ2-7, with TRBD2 as a possible D gene (6 bases). Trimming took 5 bases from V and 7 from J, leaving 13 bases between them. The CDR3 loop spans 12 amino acids. Germline V CDR1 and CDR2: SGHNT, YYREEE (reference sequence). The CDR3 loop reads CASSPGLAEQYF. CDR3 nucleotide sequence: TGTGCCAGCAGTCCGGGACTGGCGGAGCAGTACTTC.

This clonotype was observed many times. The gene calls are TRBV3-1 and TRBJ2-3; D is undetermined. V shed 1 base and J shed 2 bases, with 4 bases lying between them. Looked up from germline, CDR1 is LGHDT and CDR2 is YNNKEL (reference sequence). The CDR3 length is 13 residues. The CDR3 region has the DNA TGTGCCAGCAGCCAAGGGACCACAGATACGCAGTATTTT. It is translated as CASSQGTTDTQYF.

This clonotype appeared many times. This sequence joins TRBV7-2 and TRBJ2-1, with D perhaps assigned TRBD1 or TRBD2 (5 bases each). Germline V gene data show CDR1 as SGHTA and CDR2 as FQGNSA. The CDR3 is 16 residues long. V was clipped by 1 base and J by 6 bases, with 16 bases between them. As DNA, the CDR3 is TGTGCCAGCAGCTTAGTTCTGGGGACGGGAACCAATGAGCAGTTCTTC. Its translation: CASSLVLGTGTNEQFF.

The V gene is TRBV10-3, the J gene TRBJ1-5, with D perhaps matching TRBD1 (5 bases). From germline, CDR1 is ENHRY and CDR2 SYGVKD. This CDR3 region has 15 residues. Trimming took off 7 bases at V and 2 bases at J, with 15 bases between the two ends. The CDR3 DNA follows: TGTGCCATCACCCCGAGCAGGGTGGGCAATCAGCCCCAGCATTTT. It is translated as CAITPSRVGNQPQHF.